The 29 T cell receptor beta chains below were found in one sample sequenced in a study of blood T cell repertoires in COVID-19 (dated by TCRdb to 2020 to 2021). The protocol used for the library was the immunoSEQ multiplex PCR assay. This is the immuneACCESS table as TCRdb keeps it, with only in-frame sequences that have V and J called. A part of the clones is gone; compared with another copy, unresolved V genes explain less than half, and the rest is unexplained. The table for this sample lists over 600,000 clones; 70% to 90% of them were counted only once. Of the sample, about 0.24% is held by the ten largest clones. Sequenced: peripheral blood. These TCRs come from a young woman with acute or convalescent COVID-19.

The chain recombines TRBV4-1 with TRBJ1-4; TRBD1 is a possible D gene (6 bases). The germline CDR1 and CDR2 sequences are MGHRA and YSYEKL. The CDR3 length is 17 residues. V was shortened by 5 bases and J by 11 bases, with 27 bases between the two germline ends. In nucleotides, the CDR3 is TGCGCCAGCAGCTACACCCCCGTCCGGGACATCGGCGGGAAACTGTTTTTT. Its protein is CASSYTPVRDIGGKLFF.

This chain uses TRBV9 with TRBJ1-6; 9 bases map to TRBD1. CDR1 is SGDLS and CDR2 is YYNGEE in the germline V gene. This CDR3 region has 15 residues. V was clipped by 2 bases and J by 12 bases; unmatched bases: 9. CDR3 sequence reads: CASSVGTGHWGPLHF. As DNA, the CDR3 is TGTGCCAGCAGCGTCGGGACAGGGCATTGGGGACCCCTCCACTTT.

The J gene is TRBJ1-1, the V gene TRBV29-1; perhaps TRBD1 as D (6 bases). Germline CDR1 is SQVTM and CDR2 is ANQGSEA. Trimming shortened V by 7 bases and J by 2 bases, and 14 bases separated the two germline ends. The CDR3 extends over 13 amino acids. The CDR3 is CSAGDKLNTEAFF. The CDR3 DNA follows: TGCAGCGCCGGGGACAAACTTAACACTGAAGCTTTCTTT.

CDR3 DNA: TGTGCCAGCAGCGACTCGACAGGGGGAAATTCACCCCTCCACTTT. Translation: CASSDSTGGNSPLHF. The chain combines TRBV5-4 with TRBJ1-6; 9 bases line up with TRBD1. With 4 bases clipped from V and 7 bases from J, the junction kept 6 bases outside the gene matches. The CDR3 loop spans 15 amino acids. The germline CDR1 and CDR2 sequences are SGHNT and YYREEE (reference sequence).

The chain couples TRBV7-9 to TRBJ1-1; 8 bases map to TRBD1. V gave up 6 bases and J gave up 1 base; unmatched junction bases: 10. The CDR3 extends over 16 amino acids. Germline CDR1 SEHNR, CDR2 FQNEAQ (reference sequence). The CDR3 DNA is TGTGCCAGCAGACCCGATATGGGACAGGAGAACACTGAAGCTTTCTTT. Protein: CASRPDMGQENTEAFF.

This chain joins TRBV27 and TRBJ1-1; D call uncertain. The CDR3 consists of 13 residues. The V and J ends lost 4 bases and 5 bases respectively, with 11 bases between them. Looked up from germline, CDR1 is MNHEY and CDR2 is SMNVEV (reference sequence). In DNA, the CDR3 is TGTGCCAGCAGTTCGACACTTCAAACTGAAGCTTTCTTT. This translates into CASSSTLQTEAFF.

This chain uses TRBV9 with TRBJ1-1, with TRBD1 matching 9 bases. This CDR3 spans 16 amino acids. V was pared by 4 bases and J by 4 bases, with 11 bases of the junction left unmatched. Looked up from germline, CDR1 is SGDLS and CDR2 is YYNGEE. CDR3 coding DNA: TGTGCCAGCAGCACCATCAAGCGGACAGGGGCCACTGAAGCTTTCTTT. This sequence encodes CASSTIKRTGATEAFF.

The chain employs TRBV27 and TRBJ2-1; 8 nucleotides align to TRBD1. The ends lost 5 bases at V and 7 bases at J; junction bases unmatched: 7. The germline gives CDR1 MNHEY, CDR2 SMNVEV (reference sequence). The CDR3 contains 14 residues. CDR3 in amino acids: CASSPWTGWNEQFF. In DNA, the CDR3 is TGTGCCAGCAGTCCTTGGACAGGGTGGAATGAGCAGTTCTTC.

The rearrangement joins TRBV4-3 to TRBJ1-1; 10 bases agree with TRBD1. Trimming took 5 bases from V and 10 from J; bases not matched to a gene: 7. The length of the CDR3 is 13 residues. The V gene's germline CDR1 is LGHNA and CDR2 YSLEER. The CDR3 sequence is CASSSRTGGVAFF. The CDR3 DNA is TGCGCCAGCAGCTCTCGGACAGGGGGGGTAGCTTTCTTT.

The rearrangement uses TRBV11-3 and TRBJ2-3, with 10 bases fitting TRBD1. The junction had 6 bases not matched to a gene; V was cut back by 3 bases and J by 0 bases. There are 17 residues in the CDR3. In germline, CDR1 is SGHNT, CDR2 YENEEA. The CDR3 DNA sequence: TGTGCCAGCAGCTTCGGGACAGGGGATGGGAGCACAGATACGCAGTATTTT. Protein sequence: CASSFGTGDGSTDTQYF.

This clone has more than one count but fewer than ten. The chain employs TRBV9 and TRBJ1-4, with D perhaps matching TRBD1 (6 bases). The V end was cut by 4 bases, the J end by 8 bases, with 18 bases between. The V gene's germline CDR1 is SGDLS and CDR2 YYNGEE. This CDR3 contains 15 residues. The CDR3 protein is CASSPSGQGNEKLFF. In nucleotides, the CDR3 is TGTGCCAGCAGCCCATCCGGGCAGGGGAACGAAAAACTGTTTTTT.

The genes are TRBV4-1 and TRBJ1-6; weak D call: TRBD1 (5 bases). CDR3 size: 15 residues. The germline V gene encodes CDR1 MGHRA and CDR2 YSYEKL. V dropped 0 bases and J dropped 7 bases, with 10 bases sitting between them. The CDR3 spells CASSQEGGANSPLHF. The CDR3 DNA sequence: TGCGCCAGCAGCCAAGAGGGGGGTGCGAATTCACCCCTCCACTTT.

The V call is TRBV6-2 or TRBV6-3, the J call TRBJ2-7; tentative D call: TRBD2 (6 bases). This CDR3 spans 16 amino acids. Germline CDR1 is MNHEY and CDR2 is SVGEGT. Trimming shortened V by 5 bases and J by 0 bases, and 17 bases separated the two germline ends. In DNA, the CDR3 is TGTGCCAGCAGTCCCCGCGGGGCCGGACGCTCCTACGAGCAGTACTTC. This encodes CASSPRGAGRSYEQYF.

The rearrangement links TRBV5-1 to TRBJ1-1; a possible D gene is TRBD1 (6 bases). The germline V gene has CDR1 SGHRS and CDR2 YFSETQ. This CDR3 has 15 amino acids. V was pared by 4 bases and J by 3 bases, with 16 bases between. The chain's CDR3 is CASSPGGGRDTEAFF. CDR3 DNA: TGCGCCAGCAGCCCCGGGGGGGGCCGGGACACTGAAGCTTTCTTT.

This chain connects TRBV2 to TRBJ1-2, with D possibly TRBD1 on 5 matching bases. CDR3 length: 11 amino acids. Trimming stripped 4 bases from V and 8 bases from J, with 8 bases between. The germline gives CDR1 SNHLY, CDR2 FYNNEI. CDR3 DNA: TGTGCCAGCAGTGTAAAGGGGGGCTACACCTTC. The encoded protein is CASSVKGGYTF. The full variable domain, its missing parts supplied by reference TRBV2 and TRBJ1-2, is EPEVTQTPSHQVTQMGQEVILRCVPISNHLYFYWYRQILGQKVEFLVSFYNNEISEKSEIFDDQFSVERPDGSNFTLKIRSTKLEDSAMYFCASSVKGGYTFGSGTRLTVV.

The rearrangement uses TRBV4-1 and TRBJ2-6; 7 nucleotides align to TRBD1. V trimming: 5 bases; J trimming: 1 base; junction bases outside the gene matches: 20. This CDR3 spans 21 amino acids. Germline loops: CDR1 MGHRA, CDR2 YSYEKL. Here the CDR3 DNA reads TGCGCCAGCAGCTTTCGTGGTGAAAGAAGGGGGCGAAGGTCTGGGGCCAACGTCCTGACTTTC. Its protein is CASSFRGERRGRRSGANVLTF.

V and J are TRBV29-1 and TRBJ1-3; TRBD1 might be the D (5 bases). The CDR3 totals 14 residues. Germline V lookup: CDR1 SQVTM, CDR2 ANQGSEA. V dropped 6 bases and J dropped 2 bases, with 14 bases sitting between them. CDR3 in DNA: TGCAGCGTGCAGGGTGGTTTCGCTGGAAACACCATATATTTT. It encodes CSVQGGFAGNTIYF.

The gene calls are TRBV10-3 and TRBJ1-2, with D perhaps TRBD1 (5 bases). V was shortened by 0 bases and J by 5 bases, with 13 bases between the two germline ends. This CDR3 comprises 15 residues. Germline V gene sequence: CDR1 ENHRY, CDR2 SYGVKD. DNA of the CDR3: TGTGCCATCAGTGAGTCGGGGGGTTCCGAGTATGGCTACACCTTC. Translation: CAISESGGSEYGYTF.

J is TRBJ2-7 and V is TRBV13, with TRBD1 matching 9 bases. In germline, CDR1 is PRHDT, CDR2 FYEKMQ (reference sequence). V gave up 4 bases and J gave up 2 bases; unmatched junction bases: 3. The CDR3 has 14 residues. CDR3 residues: CASSYGTGTYEQYF. DNA for the CDR3: TGTGCCAGCAGCTACGGGACAGGGACCTACGAGCAGTACTTC. The entire variable domain, with the rest obtained from reference TRBV13 and TRBJ2-7, is as follows: AAGVIQSPRHLIKEKRETATLKCYPIPRHDTVYWYQQGPGQDPQFLISFYEKMQSDKGSIPDRFSAQQFSDYHSELNMSSLELGDSALYFCASSYGTGTYEQYFGPGTRLTVT.

This chain joins TRBV3-1 (or the pseudogene TRBV3-2) and TRBJ2-6; 11 bases match TRBD1. Germline V gene data show CDR1 as LGHDT and CDR2 as YNNKEL (reference sequence). The CDR3 covers 19 residues. V gave up 4 bases and J gave up 4 bases; unmatched junction bases: 12. The CDR3 protein is CASSPIRGQGASGANVLTF. CDR3 nucleotides: TGTGCCAGCAGCCCGATCCGAGGACAGGGGGCATCAGGGGCCAACGTCCTGACTTTC.

The chain joins TRBV28 to TRBJ2-7, with D possibly being TRBD1 (5 bases). Germline CDR1 reads MDHEN; CDR2 reads SYDVKM. With 5 bases removed from V and 6 bases from J, the gap between germline ends came to 11 bases. The CDR3 runs to 12 residues. CDR3 DNA: TGTGCCAGCAGTCGTAGGGGCGCCGAGCAGTACTTC. Its translation: CASSRRGAEQYF.

V usage is TRBV23-1 and J usage is TRBJ1-1; possible D gene TRBD1, 6 bases. TRBV23-1 is reported as an ORF; its role is uncertain. The ends were cut back, 3 bases at V and 5 bases at J, with 22 bases in the middle. The CDR3 contains 17 residues. CDR3 nucleotide sequence: TGCGCCAGCAGTCAGTGGTTCTGGGGGCGCATTCAAACTGAAGCTTTCTTT. Amino acid sequence: CASSQWFWGRIQTEAFF.

The gene calls are TRBV6-2 or TRBV6-3 and TRBJ2-2; D may be TRBD1 (5 bases). This CDR3 is built from 15 residues. Trimming removed 2 bases from V and 6 bases from J, with 13 bases in between. Germline CDR1 MNHEY, CDR2 SVGEGT. The chain's CDR3 is CASSYRTQGSGELFF. The CDR3 nucleotides are TGTGCCAGCAGTTACCGAACGCAGGGTTCCGGGGAGCTGTTTTTT.

V and J are TRBV4-2 and TRBJ1-5, with D possibly TRBD1 on 5 matching bases. This CDR3 spans 12 amino acids. V was cut by 6 bases and J by 9 bases, with 12 bases left in between. CDR1 is LGHNA, CDR2 YNFKEQ, per germline. The CDR3 sequence: CASSLRGGPQHF. CDR3 in DNA: TGTGCCAGCAGTCTTAGGGGAGGGCCCCAGCATTTT.

The rearrangement joins TRBV6-5 to TRBJ2-7; the D gene is possibly TRBD1 (5 bases). V lost 6 bases and J lost 6, with 15 bases in between. Germline assignment: CDR1 MNHEY and CDR2 SVGAGI. The CDR3 consists of 13 residues. The CDR3 nucleotides read TGTGCCAGCAGCCTTCTCCAGGGTTCCGAGCAGTACTTC. Encoded protein: CASSLLQGSEQYF.

This clone was seen a single time. This chain connects TRBV7-9 to TRBJ1-5; 7 nucleotides agree with TRBD1. This CDR3 is built from 12 residues. The V segment lost 5 bases and the J segment 6 bases; nucleotides outside the gene matches: 1. Germline V gives CDR1 SEHNR, CDR2 FQNEAQ (reference sequence). CDR3 sequence reads: CASSPGGQPQHF. In DNA form, the CDR3 reads TGTGCCAGCAGCCCAGGGGGTCAGCCCCAGCATTTT.

V usage is TRBV29-1 and J usage is TRBJ1-3; a possible D gene is TRBD1 (5 bases). V was cut by 3 bases and J by 0 bases, with 15 bases left in between. From germline, CDR1 is SQVTM and CDR2 ANQGSEA. The CDR3 totals 16 residues. The CDR3 reads CSVEPRDGSSGNTIYF. For the CDR3, the DNA is TGCAGCGTTGAGCCACGGGACGGGAGCTCTGGAAACACCATATATTTT.

The CDR3 here is CASSQDGWQSHYEQYF. In DNA, the CDR3 is TGCGCCAGCAGCCAAGATGGTTGGCAGTCCCACTACGAGCAGTACTTC. The rearrangement links TRBV4-3 to TRBJ2-7, with D uncertain. Germline V lookup: CDR1 LGHNA, CDR2 YSLEER. Trimming stripped 0 bases from V and 3 bases from J, with 15 bases between. The CDR3 totals 16 residues.

V gene TRBV7-2 combines with J gene TRBJ2-3; 8 bases agree with TRBD2. CDR3 size: 13 residues. Germline trimming cut 4 bases from V and 6 bases from J; bases unmatched to any gene: 3. Germline-derived CDR1 and CDR2 are SGHTA and FQGNSA. The CDR3 region is CASSWTSWDTQYF. The CDR3 nucleotides are TGTGCCAGCAGCTGGACTAGCTGGGATACGCAGTATTTT. Supplemented by reference TRBV7-2 and TRBJ2-3, the full variable domain reads GAGVSQSPSNKVTEKGKDVELRCDPISGHTALYWYRQSLGQGLEFLIYFQGNSAPDKSGLPSDRFSAERTGGSVSTLTIQRTQQEDSAVYLCASSWTSWDTQYFGPGTRLTVL.